This T cell receptor beta chain stems from a study of blood T cell repertoires in COVID-19. Study summary: Nucleic acid was either cDNA or gDNA, and it came from T cells, B-cell-depleted T cells, or PBMCs.

The data were produced by immunoSEQ multiplex PCR, yet TCRdb's version contains in-frame clones alone and is incomplete. This table holds some 220,000 clones, roughly 85% found once. Recruited during active infection, patients (from Seattle) were subsequently followed longitudinally. Germline CDR1 reads MNHEY; CDR2 reads SVGEGT. Deletions cut 2 bases from V and 0 bases from J, with 17 bases between. The CDR3 runs to 18 residues. The genes are TRBV6-2 or TRBV6-3 and TRBJ2-1; no firm D call. Sequenced: peripheral blood. The source is a woman between 65 and 79 years old with COVID-19, enrolled during active disease. CDR3 in amino acids: CASSYVWSATYSYNEQFF. CDR3 DNA sequence: TGTGCCAGCAGTTACGTGTGGAGCGCTACCTACTCCTACAATGAGCAGTTCTTC.